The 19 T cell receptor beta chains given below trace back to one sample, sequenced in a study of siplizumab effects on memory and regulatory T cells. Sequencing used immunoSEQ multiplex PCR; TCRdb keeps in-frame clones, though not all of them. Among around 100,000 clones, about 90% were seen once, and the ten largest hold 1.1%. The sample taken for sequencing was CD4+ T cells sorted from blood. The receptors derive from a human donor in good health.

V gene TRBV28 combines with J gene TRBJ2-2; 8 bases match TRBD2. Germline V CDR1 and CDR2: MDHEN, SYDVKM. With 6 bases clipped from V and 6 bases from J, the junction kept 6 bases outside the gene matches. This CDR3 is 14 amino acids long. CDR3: CASRYSGTAGELFF. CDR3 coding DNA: TGTGCCAGCAGATATAGCGGGACCGCCGGGGAGCTGTTTTTT.

The CDR3 bases are TGTGCCAGCTCACCAACTAGCGCCAATACGCAGTATTTT. This codes for CASSPTSANTQYF. The chain employs TRBV18 and TRBJ2-3; 7 bases match TRBD2. CDR3 length: 13 amino acids. Germline values: CDR1 KGHSH, CDR2 LQKENI. V trimming: 2 bases; J trimming: 7 bases; junction bases outside the gene matches: 3.

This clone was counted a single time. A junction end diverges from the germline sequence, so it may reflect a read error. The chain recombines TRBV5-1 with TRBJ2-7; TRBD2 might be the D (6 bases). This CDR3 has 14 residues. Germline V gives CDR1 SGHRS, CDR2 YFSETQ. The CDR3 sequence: CASSLELASHEQYF. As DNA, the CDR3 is TGCGCCAGCAGCTTGGAACTAGCCTCCCACGAGCAGTACTTC.

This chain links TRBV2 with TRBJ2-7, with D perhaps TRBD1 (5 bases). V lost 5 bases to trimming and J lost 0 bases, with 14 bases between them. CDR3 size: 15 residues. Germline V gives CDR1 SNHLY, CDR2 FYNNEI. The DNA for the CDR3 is TGTGCCAGCAGTATTATTCAGGGAATCTCCTACGAGCAGTACTTC. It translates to CASSIIQGISYEQYF.

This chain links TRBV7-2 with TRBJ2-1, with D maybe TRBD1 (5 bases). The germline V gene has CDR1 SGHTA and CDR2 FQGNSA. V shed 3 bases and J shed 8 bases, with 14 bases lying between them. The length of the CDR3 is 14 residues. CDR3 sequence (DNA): TGTGCCAGCAGCTTGGACCCAGGGTACGATGAGCAGTTCTTC. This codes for CASSLDPGYDEQFF.

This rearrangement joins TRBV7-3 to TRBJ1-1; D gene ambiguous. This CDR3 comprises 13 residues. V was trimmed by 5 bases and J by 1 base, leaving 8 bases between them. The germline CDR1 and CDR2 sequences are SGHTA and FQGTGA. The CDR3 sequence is CASSPSANTEAFF. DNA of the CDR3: TGTGCCAGCAGCCCCTCCGCGAACACTGAAGCTTTCTTT.

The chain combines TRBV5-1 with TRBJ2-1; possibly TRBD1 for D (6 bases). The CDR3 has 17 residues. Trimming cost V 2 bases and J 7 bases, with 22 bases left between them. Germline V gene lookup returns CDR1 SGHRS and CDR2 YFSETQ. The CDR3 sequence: CASSFGSVGGPSNEQFF. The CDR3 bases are TGCGCCAGCAGCTTCGGATCGGTTGGGGGCCCGTCTAATGAGCAGTTCTTC. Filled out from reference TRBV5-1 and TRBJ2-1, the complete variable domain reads KAGVTQTPRYLIKTRGQQVTLSCSPISGHRSVSWYQQTPGQGLQFLFEYFSETQRNKGNFPGRFSGRQFSNSRSEMNVSTLELGDSALYLCASSFGSVGGPSNEQFFGPGTRLTVL.

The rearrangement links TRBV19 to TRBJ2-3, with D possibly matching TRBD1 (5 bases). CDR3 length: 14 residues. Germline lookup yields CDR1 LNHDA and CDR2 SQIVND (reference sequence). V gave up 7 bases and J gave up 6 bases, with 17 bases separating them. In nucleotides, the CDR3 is TGTGCCAGTATGACAGATGTGGTCCCGGATACGCAGTATTTT. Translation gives CASMTDVVPDTQYF.

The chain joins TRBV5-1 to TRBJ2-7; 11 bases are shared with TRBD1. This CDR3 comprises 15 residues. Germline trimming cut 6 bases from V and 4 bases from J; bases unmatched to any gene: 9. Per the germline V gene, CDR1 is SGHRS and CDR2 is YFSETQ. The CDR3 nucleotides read TGCGCCAGCACTGGGACAGGGGGAGCTGGGTACGAGCAGTACTTC. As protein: CASTGTGGAGYEQYF.

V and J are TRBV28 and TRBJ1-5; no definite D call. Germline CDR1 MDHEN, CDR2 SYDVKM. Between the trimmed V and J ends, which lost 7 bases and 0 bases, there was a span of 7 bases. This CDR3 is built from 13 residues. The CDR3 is CASTDYSNQPQHF. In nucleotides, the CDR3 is TGTGCCAGCACAGACTATAGCAATCAGCCCCAGCATTTT. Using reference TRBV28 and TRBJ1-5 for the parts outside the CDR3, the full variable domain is DVKVTQSSRYLVKRTGEKVFLECVQDMDHENMFWYRQDPGLGLRLIYFSYDVKMKEKGDIPEGYSVSREKKERFSLILESASTNQTSMYLCASTDYSNQPQHFGDGTRLSIL.

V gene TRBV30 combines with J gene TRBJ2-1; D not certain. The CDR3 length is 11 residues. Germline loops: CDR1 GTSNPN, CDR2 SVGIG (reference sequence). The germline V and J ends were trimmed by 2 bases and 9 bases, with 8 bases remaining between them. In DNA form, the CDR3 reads TGTGCCTGGAGTCCCTTCGGTGAGCAGTTCTTC. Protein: CAWSPFGEQFF.

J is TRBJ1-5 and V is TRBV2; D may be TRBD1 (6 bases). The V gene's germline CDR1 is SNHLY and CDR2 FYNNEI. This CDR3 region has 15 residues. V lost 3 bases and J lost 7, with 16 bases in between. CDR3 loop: CASSEGGRGGQPQHF. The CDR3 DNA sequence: TGTGCCAGCAGTGAGGGAGGCAGGGGTGGCCAGCCCCAGCATTTT.

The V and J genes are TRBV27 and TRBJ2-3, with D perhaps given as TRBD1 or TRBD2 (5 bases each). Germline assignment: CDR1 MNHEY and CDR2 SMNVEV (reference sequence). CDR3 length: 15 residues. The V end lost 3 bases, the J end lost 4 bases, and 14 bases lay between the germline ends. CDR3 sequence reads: CASSFSRVGADTQYF. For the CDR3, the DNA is TGTGCCAGCAGTTTCTCCCGGGTGGGGGCAGATACGCAGTATTTT.

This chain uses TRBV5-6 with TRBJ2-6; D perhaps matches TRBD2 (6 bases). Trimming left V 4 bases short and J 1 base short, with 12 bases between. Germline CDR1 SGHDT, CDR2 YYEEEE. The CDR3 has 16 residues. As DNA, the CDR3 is TGTGCCAGCAGCGTATCAGGGAGGTCTGGGGCCAACGTCCTGACTTTC. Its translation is CASSVSGRSGANVLTF.

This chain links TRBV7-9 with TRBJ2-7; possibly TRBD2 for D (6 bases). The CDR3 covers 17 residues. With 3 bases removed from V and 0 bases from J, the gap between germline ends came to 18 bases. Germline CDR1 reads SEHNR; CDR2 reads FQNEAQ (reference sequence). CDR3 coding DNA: TGTGCCAGCAGCTTCGTGTCGCGTGGGAGGAACTCCTACGAGCAGTACTTC. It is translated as CASSFVSRGRNSYEQYF.

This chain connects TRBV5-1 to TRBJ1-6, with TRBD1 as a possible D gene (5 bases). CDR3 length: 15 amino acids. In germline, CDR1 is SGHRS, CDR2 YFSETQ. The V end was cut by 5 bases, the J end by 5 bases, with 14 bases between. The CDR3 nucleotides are TGCGCCAGCAGTAGTATGGGCAGGGATAATTCACCCCTCCACTTT. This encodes CASSSMGRDNSPLHF. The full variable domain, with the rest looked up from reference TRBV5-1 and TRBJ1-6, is KAGVTQTPRYLIKTRGQQVTLSCSPISGHRSVSWYQQTPGQGLQFLFEYFSETQRNKGNFPGRFSGRQFSNSRSEMNVSTLELGDSALYLCASSSMGRDNSPLHFGNGTRLTVT.

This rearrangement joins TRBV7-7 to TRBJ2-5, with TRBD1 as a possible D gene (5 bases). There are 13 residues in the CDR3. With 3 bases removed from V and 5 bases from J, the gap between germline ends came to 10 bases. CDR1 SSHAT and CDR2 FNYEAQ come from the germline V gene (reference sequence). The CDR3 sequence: CASSFSGRETQYF. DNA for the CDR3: TGTGCCAGCAGCTTTTCAGGGCGGGAGACCCAGTACTTC.

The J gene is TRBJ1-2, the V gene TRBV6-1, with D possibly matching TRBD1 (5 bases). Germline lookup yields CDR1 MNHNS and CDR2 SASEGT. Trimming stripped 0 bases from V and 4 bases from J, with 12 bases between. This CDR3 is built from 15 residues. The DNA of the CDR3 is TGTGCCAGCAGTGAAGCCTCCGGGACGGCCTATGGCTACACCTTC. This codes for CASSEASGTAYGYTF.

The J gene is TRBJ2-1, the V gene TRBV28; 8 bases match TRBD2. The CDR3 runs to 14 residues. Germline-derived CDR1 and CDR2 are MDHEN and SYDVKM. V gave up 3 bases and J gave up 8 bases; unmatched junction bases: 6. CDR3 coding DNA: TGTGCCAGCAGTTTCGGGAGGGGTATCTATGAGCAGTTCTTC. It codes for CASSFGRGIYEQFF.